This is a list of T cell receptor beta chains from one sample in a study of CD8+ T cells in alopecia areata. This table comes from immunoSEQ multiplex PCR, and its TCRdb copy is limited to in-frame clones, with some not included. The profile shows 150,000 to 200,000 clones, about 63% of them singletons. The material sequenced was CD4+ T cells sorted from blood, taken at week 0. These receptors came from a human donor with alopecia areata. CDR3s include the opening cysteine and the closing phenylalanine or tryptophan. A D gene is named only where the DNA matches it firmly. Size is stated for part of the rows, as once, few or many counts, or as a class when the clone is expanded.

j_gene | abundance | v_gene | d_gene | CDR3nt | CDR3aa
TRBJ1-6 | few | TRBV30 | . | TGTGCCTGGACTATGGCGACTAATTCACCCCTCCACTTT | CAWTMATNSPLHF
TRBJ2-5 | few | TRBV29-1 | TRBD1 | TGCAGCGCTTACAGGGGGCGTGAGACCCAGTACTTC | CSAYRGRETQYF
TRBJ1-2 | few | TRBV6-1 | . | TGTGCCAGCCGGGACCGCGAAGACTATGGCTACACCTTC | CASRDREDYGYTF
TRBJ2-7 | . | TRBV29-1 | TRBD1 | TGCAGCGTTGTGGTGGCAGGGGGTTCCTACGAGCAGTACTTC | CSVVVAGGSYEQYF
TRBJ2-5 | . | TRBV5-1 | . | TGCGCCAGCAGCTTTCGTATCGCTGGAGAGACCCAGTACTTC | CASSFRIAGETQYF
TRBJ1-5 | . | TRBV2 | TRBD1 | TGTGCCAGCAGGGGGACAGGGGGTAATCAGCCCCAGCATTTT | CASRGTGGNQPQHF
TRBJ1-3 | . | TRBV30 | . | TGTGCCTGGAGTGCTGGCTCTGGAAACACCATATATTTT | CAWSAGSGNTIYF
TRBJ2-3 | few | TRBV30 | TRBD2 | TGTGCCTGGGCTAGACTAGCGGGGCCCACAGATACGCAGTATTTT | CAWARLAGPTDTQYF
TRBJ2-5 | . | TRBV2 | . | TGTGCCAGCAGTGCTATACCAGGTCACCAAGAGACCCAGTACTTC | CASSAIPGHQETQYF
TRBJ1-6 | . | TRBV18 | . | TGTGCCAGCTCACCTACCACAGGGAATAATTCACCCCTCCACTTT | CASSPTTGNNSPLHF
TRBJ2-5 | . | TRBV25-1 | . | TGTGCCAGCAGTGATAGGGGGGGCCCACCTCCCCAAGAGACCCAGTACTTC | CASSDRGGPPPQETQYF
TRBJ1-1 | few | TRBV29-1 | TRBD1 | TGCAGCGTGGACAGGATGAACACTGAAGCTTTCTTT | CSVDRMNTEAFF
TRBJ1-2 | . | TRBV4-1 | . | TGCGCCAGCAGCCAAGATTTGGGGATAGGCTACACCTTC | CASSQDLGIGYTF
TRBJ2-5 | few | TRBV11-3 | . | TGTGCCAGCAGCATCGACAGGGTTGGAGGGGCGCAAGAGACCCAGTACTTC | CASSIDRVGGAQETQYF
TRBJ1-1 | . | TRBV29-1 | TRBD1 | TGCAGCGGGCGGACAGGGCGTCGGACTGAAGCTTTCTTT | CSGRTGRRTEAFF
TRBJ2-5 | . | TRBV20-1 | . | TGCAGTGCCCCGAGGGAGACCCAGTACTTC | CSAPRETQYF
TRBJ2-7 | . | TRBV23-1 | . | TGCGCCAGCAGTCATTCCTGCTCCTACGAGCAGTACTTC | CASSHSCSYEQYF
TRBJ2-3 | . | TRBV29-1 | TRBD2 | TGCAGCGCCTTACTAGCGGGGGGTACAGATACGCAGTATTTT | CSALLAGGTDTQYF
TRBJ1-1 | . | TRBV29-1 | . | TGCAGCGTTGAAAGAACAGGAGGCGAAGCTTTCTTT | CSVERTGGEAFF
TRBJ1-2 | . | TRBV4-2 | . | TGTGCCAGCAGCCAAAACCCGGCGGACTATGGCTACACCTTC | CASSQNPADYGYTF
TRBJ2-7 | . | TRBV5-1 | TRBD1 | TGCGCCAGCAGCTTGGCCGGCGGACAGGGAGTCTACGAGCAGTACTTC | CASSLAGGQGVYEQYF
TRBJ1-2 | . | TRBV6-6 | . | TGTGCCAGCAGTCCCGCAGGGGACAACTATGGCTACACCTTC | CASSPAGDNYGYTF
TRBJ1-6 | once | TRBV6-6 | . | TGTGCCAGCTGGCGGGGGGACTCACCCCTCCACTTT | CASWRGDSPLHF
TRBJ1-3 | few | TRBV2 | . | TGTGCCAGCTCCCAAGACGCTGGAAACACCATATATTTT | CASSQDAGNTIYF
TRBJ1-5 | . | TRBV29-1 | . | TGCAGCGTTGAATCGCAGGTGGGACAGCCCCAGCATTTT | CSVESQVGQPQHF
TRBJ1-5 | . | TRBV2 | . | TGTGCCAGCAGTAAGGGAATCAATCAGCCCCAGCATTTT | CASSKGINQPQHF
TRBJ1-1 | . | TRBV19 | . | TGTGCCAGTAGTGCCCTCGGCAGGGGAGCTGAAGCTTTCTTT | CASSALGRGAEAFF
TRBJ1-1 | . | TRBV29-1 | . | TGCAGCGTAGTGGTAACAGCCTACACTGAAGCTTTCTTT | CSVVVTAYTEAFF
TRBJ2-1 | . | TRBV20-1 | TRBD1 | TGCAGTGCGAAAGGACAGGGACGGCAGTTCTTC | CSAKGQGRQFF
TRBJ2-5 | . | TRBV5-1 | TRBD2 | TGCGCCAGCAGCTTGGGACTAGCGGCCCAAGAGACCCAGTACTTC | CASSLGLAAQETQYF
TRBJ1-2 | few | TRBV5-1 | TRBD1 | TGCGCCAGCAGCTTGGCCGGGACAGGGAACTATGGCTACACCTTC | CASSLAGTGNYGYTF
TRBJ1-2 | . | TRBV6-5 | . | TGTGCCAGCAGTGTTAACCTCCCCTATGGCTACACCTTC | CASSVNLPYGYTF
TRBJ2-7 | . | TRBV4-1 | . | TGCGCCAGCAGCCAGGAAACAAGTGCAAGGTCCTACGAGCAGTACTTC | CASSQETSARSYEQYF
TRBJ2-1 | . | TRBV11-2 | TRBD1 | TGTGCCAGCAGCTTAGTAGGGACAGAGTACAATGAGCAGTTCTTC | CASSLVGTEYNEQFF
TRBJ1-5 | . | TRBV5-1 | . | TGCGCCAGCAGCTTGGTAACAGGGAGCGTTCAGCCCCAGCATTTT | CASSLVTGSVQPQHF